What follows are 23 T cell receptor beta chains derived from one specimen sequenced in a study of breast tumors, draining lymph nodes, adjacent tissues. TCRdb reprocessed the multiplex PCR reads with MiXCR, giving one entry per CDR3 protein. This table holds about 130,000 distinct CDR3 sequences, approximately 20% found once. Breast cancer patients provided tissue from their axillary draining lymph nodes. Sequencing was done on a sample of axillary lymph node tissue. These receptors all come from a female donor with breast cancer. Some clones in this sample may be carry-over from other donors' samples.

This chain uses TRBV5-6 with TRBJ2-2; D is uncertain. This CDR3 comprises 15 residues. Trimming took off 2 bases at V and 7 bases at J, with 15 bases between the two ends. Per the germline V gene, CDR1 is SGHDT and CDR2 is YYEEEE. The CDR3 DNA is TGTGCCAGCAGCTTCGGGCTAAATTTAGGCGGGGAGCTGTTTTTT. This gives the protein CASSFGLNLGGELFF.

V and J are TRBV27 and TRBJ2-2; either TRBD1 or TRBD2 may supply D (5 bases each). The CDR3 covers 14 residues. Germline V CDR1 and CDR2: MNHEY, SMNVEV (reference sequence). With 6 bases removed from V and 0 bases from J, the gap between germline ends came to 8 bases. The DNA for the CDR3 is TGTGCCAGCAGGAGGGGACCGAACACCGGGGAGCTGTTTTTT. Amino acid sequence: CASRRGPNTGELFF.

This clonotype was counted at least ten times. V gene TRBV10-2 combines with J gene TRBJ2-7, with 7 positions matching TRBD1. V trimming: 6 bases; J trimming: 7 bases; junction bases outside the gene matches: 12. From germline, CDR1 is WSHSY and CDR2 SAAADI. The CDR3 totals 14 residues. The CDR3 is CASSFDRASGEQYF. CDR3 DNA: TGCGCCAGCAGCTTCGACAGGGCCTCGGGAGAGCAGTACTTC.

This clonotype has more than one count but fewer than ten. This could be a read error, since a much larger clone is one nucleotide away. This likely comes from a read error, as the CDR3 has no conserved phenylalanine or tryptophan at its end. J is TRBJ2-2 and V is TRBV12-3 or TRBV12-4, with unresolved D. This CDR3 has 13 amino acids. V lost 8 bases, J lost 4 bases, and 11 bases lay in between. The CDR3 sequence is CASPEYGTGELFS. Written as DNA, the CDR3 is TGTGCCAGCCCGGAGTACGGCACCGGGGAGCTGTTTTCT.

J is TRBJ2-2 and V is TRBV28, with 8 bases fitting TRBD1. Unmatched junction bases numbered 7, after V lost 6 bases and J lost 4 bases. CDR3 length: 15 amino acids. The germline gives CDR1 MDHEN, CDR2 SYDVKM. The CDR3 reads CASRMDRATTGELFF. In nucleotides, the CDR3 is TGTGCCAGCAGGATGGACAGGGCGACCACCGGGGAGCTGTTTTTT.

This clonotype was observed many times. This sequence joins TRBV29-1 and TRBJ1-4; TRBD1 matches 8 bases. J gave up 8 bases and V 7 bases, and 6 bases lay outside the gene matches. From germline, CDR1 is SQVTM and CDR2 ANQGSEA. The CDR3 is made up of 12 amino acids. The CDR3 DNA sequence: TGCAGCGCCTACAGGGGGGGAGAAAAACTGTTTTTT. This translates into CSAYRGGEKLFF. Drawing the rest from reference TRBV29-1 and TRBJ1-4, the complete variable domain is SAVISQKPSRDICQRGTSLTIQCQVDSQVTMMFWYRQQPGQSLTLIATANQGSEATYESGFVIDKFPISRPNLTFSTLTVSNMSPEDSSIYLCSAYRGGEKLFFGSGTQLSVL.

The sample holds many counts of this clonotype. J is TRBJ2-7 and V is TRBV5-6; possible D gene TRBD2, 5 bases. The CDR3 loop spans 17 amino acids. V was clipped by 3 bases and J by 2 bases, with 21 bases between them. The germline V gene encodes CDR1 SGHDT and CDR2 YYEEEE. CDR3 sequence reads: CASSSSYSTRSAYEQYF. In DNA form, the CDR3 reads TGTGCCAGCAGCTCCTCTTACTCTACTAGGTCGGCCTACGAGCAGTACTTC.

This clonotype was seen many times. The rearrangement uses TRBV6-6 and TRBJ2-5; D possibly uses TRBD1 or TRBD2 (5 bases each). Trimming removed 5 bases from V and 2 bases from J, with 15 bases in between. Germline V CDR1 and CDR2: MNHNY, SVGAGI (reference sequence). The CDR3 extends over 15 amino acids. For the CDR3, the DNA is TGTGCCAGCAGTCCCGGGACGCCGGTACAAGAGACCCAGTACTTC. Its protein product is CASSPGTPVQETQYF.

Concerning this clonotype itself: A much larger clone differs from this one at a single base, so this may be a read error. The chain joins TRBV4-1 to TRBJ2-5; D not resolved. The germline V gene has CDR1 MGHRA and CDR2 YSYEKL. The CDR3 is 11 amino acids. The CDR3 nucleotides are TGCGCCACCGAGGACGGTGAGACCCAGCACTTC. Translated: CATEDGETQHF.

This clonotype was counted at least ten times. An end of the junction differs from the germline gene, which may be a read error. V gene TRBV6-2 or TRBV6-3 combines with J gene TRBJ2-1; 13 nucleotides match TRBD2. Germline V gene data show CDR1 as MNHEY and CDR2 as SVGEGT. The CDR3 is 15 residues long. The CDR3 sequence: CASNQLAGGYSEQFF. CDR3 in DNA: TGTGCCAGCAACCAACTAGCGGGAGGGTACAGTGAGCAGTTCTTC.

Concerning this clonotype: One junction end disagrees with the germline gene, perhaps due to a read error. This chain connects TRBV10-3 to TRBJ1-3, with TRBD1 matching 11 bases. The CDR3 runs 18 residues. Looked up from germline, CDR1 is ENHRY and CDR2 is SYGVKD. CDR3 loop: CAISGQGARGDRGSTIYF. The CDR3 nucleotides are TGTGCCATCAGCGGACAGGGGGCGAGAGGCGATCGAGGAAGCACCATATATTTT.

This clonotype was recorded at least ten times. This chain uses TRBV7-2 with TRBJ2-5; maybe TRBD2 (5 bases). This CDR3 comprises 15 residues. V lost 6 bases and J 3 bases, leaving 17 bases between the germline ends. Germline CDR1 reads SGHTA; CDR2 reads FQGNSA. The CDR3 DNA reads TGTGCCAGCAGACGCGGCGGGCAGCCCGAAGAGACCCAGTACTTC. The encoded protein is CASRRGGQPEETQYF.

This clonotype is a singleton in its sample. A read error may explain this, as a much larger clone is one base away. V gene TRBV4-2 combines with J gene TRBJ1-3; D is unclear. The V end was cut by 0 bases, the J end by 0 bases, with 9 bases between. Germline V gene sequence: CDR1 LGHNA, CDR2 YNFKEQ. This CDR3 comprises 16 residues. The DNA of the CDR3 is TGTGCCAGCAGCCAAGAGCCAGCCCTCTCTGGAAACACCATATATTTT. Protein: CASSQEPALSGNTIYF.

In this sample, this clonotype turned up many times. A junction boundary mismatches the germline segment, possibly from a read error. The rearrangement links TRBV19 to TRBJ2-5, with 11 bases identical to TRBD1. Germline V gives CDR1 LNHDA, CDR2 SQIVND (reference sequence). The CDR3 is made up of 14 amino acids. CDR3 in DNA: TGCGCCAGCAGCTCTGGACAGGGGGCCGAGACCCAGTACTTC. Its protein product is CASSSGQGAETQYF.

This clonotype was observed many times. The chain is built from TRBV12-3 or TRBV12-4 and TRBJ2-1; the D is unclear. This CDR3 comprises 13 residues. V was cut by 3 bases and J by 8 bases, with 11 bases left in between. In DNA, the CDR3 is TGTGCCAGCAGTTTTATGAGAGAGGATGAGCAGTTCTTC. Protein sequence: CASSFMREDEQFF.

This clonotype was observed many times. This chain connects TRBV20-1 to TRBJ2-3, with 11 bases identical to TRBD2. Losses at the gene ends were 5 bases for V and 8 bases for J; bases not matched to a gene: 6. The CDR3 totals 13 residues. Germline-derived CDR1 and CDR2 are DFQATT and SNEGSKA (reference sequence). The CDR3 is CSAVSGRAVTQYF. DNA of the CDR3: TGCAGTGCTGTTAGCGGGAGGGCCGTTACGCAGTATTTT.

As for this clonotype: This sequence may be a read error, since a much larger clone differs from it by one base. V is TRBV20-1 and J is TRBJ2-1; a weak D match, TRBD1 (6 bases). Germline CDR1 is DFQATT and CDR2 is SNEGSKA (reference sequence). Trimming shortened V by 6 bases and J by 7 bases, and 13 bases separated the two germline ends. The CDR3 has 12 amino acids. In DNA form, the CDR3 reads TGCAGTGCCGACGCAAGGGGGAATGAGCAGTTCTTC. As protein: CSADARGNEQFF.

This clonotype has ten or more counts. V usage is TRBV20-1 and J usage is TRBJ2-5; 12 bases align to TRBD2. CDR1 DFQATT and CDR2 SNEGSKA come from the germline V gene (reference sequence). The CDR3 sequence is 17 residues long. V lost 6 bases, J lost 5 bases, and 16 bases stayed unmatched. CDR3 sequence (DNA): TGCAGTGCCGTGGAGTTCCCTCTAGGGACTAGCGGGGAGACCCAGTACTTC. This codes for CSAVEFPLGTSGETQYF.

This clonotype was observed many times. The gene calls are TRBV7-3 and TRBJ1-2; 9 positions match TRBD1. This CDR3 contains 15 residues. Germline CDR1 is SGHTA and CDR2 is FQGTGA. V was clipped by 0 bases and J by 5 bases; unmatched bases: 4. This chain's CDR3 is CASSLTGQGPYGYTF. In nucleotides, the CDR3 is TGTGCCAGCAGCTTAACTGGACAGGGGCCGTATGGCTACACCTTC.

The J gene is TRBJ2-1, the V gene TRBV18, with 7 bases lining up with TRBD2. Germline CDR1 reads KGHSH; CDR2 reads LQKENI. With V trimmed by 4 bases and J by 9 bases, 3 bases remained unmatched. There are 12 residues in the CDR3. The CDR3 is CASSQTSTEQFF. CDR3 sequence (DNA): TGTGCCAGCTCACAGACTAGCACTGAGCAGTTCTTC. The whole variable domain, remainder taken from reference TRBV18 and TRBJ2-1, is NAGVMQNPRHLVRRRGQEARLRCSPMKGHSHVYWYRQLPEEGLKFMVYLQKENIIDESGMPKERFSAEFPKEGPSILRIQQVVRGDSAAYFCASSQTSTEQFFGPGTRLTVL.

This clonotype was detected many times. V is TRBV18 and J is TRBJ2-7; D is unresolved. V was shortened by 5 bases and J by 7 bases, with 15 bases between the two germline ends. This CDR3 comprises 13 residues. Germline values: CDR1 KGHSH, CDR2 LQKENI. CDR3 loop: CASSAHLGEEQYF. CDR3 bases: TGTGCCAGCTCAGCACATTTAGGAGAGGAGCAGTACTTC.

This clonotype was counted a single time. A single base separates this from a much larger clone, so it may be a read error. J is TRBJ2-2 and V is TRBV19; the D gene is possibly TRBD1 (5 bases). V was pared by 7 bases and J by 9 bases, with 18 bases between. The V gene's germline CDR1 is LNHDA and CDR2 SQIVND (reference sequence). The CDR3 is 14 amino acids. CDR3 coding DNA: TGTGCCAGTAATTCTCAGGGTCGTGCCTGGGAGCTGTTTTTT. Protein: CASNSQGRAWELFF. The variable domain in full, completed from reference TRBV19 and TRBJ2-2, reads DGGITQSPKYLFRKEGQNVTLSCEQNLNHDAMYWYRQDPGQGLRLIYYSQIVNDFQKGDIAEGYSVSREKKESFPLTVTSAQKNPTAFYLCASNSQGRAWELFFGEGSRLTVL.

This clonotype was observed a single time. A read error may produce the germline difference seen at one junction end. V usage is TRBV25-1 and J usage is TRBJ1-2, with 9 bases matching TRBD1. CDR1 MGHDK and CDR2 SYGVNS come from the germline V gene. The CDR3 totals 15 residues. Here the CDR3 reads CVSSPGQGNHHGYTF. The CDR3 coding sequence is TGTGTCAGCAGTCCGGGACAGGGTAATCACCATGGCTACACCTTC.